The 6 T cell receptor beta chains below come from one sample, sequenced in a study of shared clonotypes between healthy human individuals. Profiled with immunoSEQ multiplex PCR; TCRdb holds only in-frame clones, not every one. The sample consists of nearly 500,000 clones, 75% to 85% of them appearing once. Input material: PBMCs. The receptors here all came from a woman in her 40s in good health. Some clones in this sample may be carry-over from other donors' samples.

The J gene is TRBJ2-7, the V gene TRBV5-1; the D is unclear. Germline V gene lookup returns CDR1 SGHRS and CDR2 YFSETQ. The CDR3 is 15 residues long. V was trimmed by 8 bases and J by 4 bases, leaving 22 bases between them. CDR3 sequence: CARVPLEWLIYEQYF. The DNA of the CDR3 is TGCGCCAGAGTCCCCCTAGAGTGGTTAATTTACGAGCAGTACTTC.

This chain connects TRBV28 to TRBJ1-1; D is undetermined. CDR3 length: 13 residues. CDR1 is MDHEN and CDR2 is SYDVKM in the germline V gene. The V and J ends lost 7 bases and 0 bases respectively, with 9 bases between them. This chain's CDR3 is CASNRGMNTEAFF. CDR3 bases: TGTGCCAGCAACCGGGGTATGAACACTGAAGCTTTCTTT.

The chain uses TRBV11-2 and TRBJ2-7; 10 bases fit TRBD2. This CDR3 contains 15 residues. Germline V gives CDR1 SGHAT, CDR2 FQNNGV. Trimming cost V 1 base and J 3 bases; bases outside gene matches: 3. The CDR3 loop is CASSLALAGVYEQYF. CDR3 DNA: TGTGCCAGCAGCTTAGCGCTAGCGGGAGTCTACGAGCAGTACTTC.

This clone was seen just once. The chain recombines TRBV29-1 with TRBJ2-7; 10 nucleotides agree with TRBD1. This CDR3 has 14 amino acids. Germline V gives CDR1 SQVTM, CDR2 ANQGSEA. V dropped 5 bases and J dropped 1; count of bases not matched to a gene: 5. The CDR3 DNA follows: TGCAGCGTTCTCGGGACAGGGGTTTCCTACGAGCAGTACTTC. Encoded protein: CSVLGTGVSYEQYF.

This clone was counted ten times or more. The J gene is TRBJ2-2, the V gene TRBV6-1; tentative D call: TRBD2 (6 bases). This CDR3 has 14 residues. Germline lookup yields CDR1 MNHNS and CDR2 SASEGT. Trimming pared 6 bases from V and 6 bases from J, leaving 14 bases between. CDR3 nucleotides: TGTGCCAGCAGGGGGGACTTCCGCGCCGGGGAGCTGTTTTTT. It encodes CASRGDFRAGELFF.

This clone was picked up a small number of times. This sequence joins TRBV28 and TRBJ1-5; D may be TRBD1 (6 bases). The germline V gene encodes CDR1 MDHEN and CDR2 SYDVKM. The CDR3 runs 13 residues. The CDR3 DNA reads TGTGTCGTAACCACAGGGTCTGATCAGCCCCAGCATTTT. Protein sequence: CVVTTGSDQPQHF.